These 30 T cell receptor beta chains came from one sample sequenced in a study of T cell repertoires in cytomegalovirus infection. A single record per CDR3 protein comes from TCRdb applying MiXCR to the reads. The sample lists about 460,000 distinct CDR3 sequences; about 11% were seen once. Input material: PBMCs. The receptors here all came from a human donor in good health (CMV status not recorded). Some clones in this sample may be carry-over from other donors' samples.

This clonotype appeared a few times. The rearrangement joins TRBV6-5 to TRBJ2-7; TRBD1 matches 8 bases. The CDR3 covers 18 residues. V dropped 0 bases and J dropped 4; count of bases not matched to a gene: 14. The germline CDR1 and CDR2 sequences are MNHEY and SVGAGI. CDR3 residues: CASSYSRRSGTGLYEQYF. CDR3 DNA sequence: TGTGCCAGCAGTTACTCCCGACGTTCCGGGACAGGTCTGTACGAGCAGTACTTC.

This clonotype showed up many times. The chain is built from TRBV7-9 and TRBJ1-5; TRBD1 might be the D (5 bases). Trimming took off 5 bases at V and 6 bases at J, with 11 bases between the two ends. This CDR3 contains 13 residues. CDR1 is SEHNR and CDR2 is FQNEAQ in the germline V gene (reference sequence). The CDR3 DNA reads TGTGCCAGCAGCCGGGGACCGTCTCAGCCCCAGCATTTT. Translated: CASSRGPSQPQHF.

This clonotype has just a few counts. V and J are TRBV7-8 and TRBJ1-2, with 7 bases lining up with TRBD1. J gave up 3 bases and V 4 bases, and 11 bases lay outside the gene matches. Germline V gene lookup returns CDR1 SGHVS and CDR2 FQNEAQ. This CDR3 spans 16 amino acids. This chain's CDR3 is CASSYRSRGAYYGYTF. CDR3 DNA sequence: TGTGCCAGCAGCTACCGATCCAGGGGGGCCTACTATGGCTACACCTTC.

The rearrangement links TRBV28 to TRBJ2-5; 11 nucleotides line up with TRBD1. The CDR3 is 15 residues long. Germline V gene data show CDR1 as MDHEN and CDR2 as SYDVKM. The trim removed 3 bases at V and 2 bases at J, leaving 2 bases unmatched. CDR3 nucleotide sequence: TGTGCCAGCAGTTTCGGGGACAGGGGGCAAGAGACCCAGTACTTC. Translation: CASSFGDRGQETQYF.

The CDR3 DNA reads TGCAGTGCTACAAGACAGGGGGCCCGCTCACCCCTCCACTTT. Its translation: CSATRQGARSPLHF. This chain uses TRBV20-1 with TRBJ1-6; 10 bases agree with TRBD1. The CDR3 consists of 14 residues. Germline assignment: CDR1 DFQATT and CDR2 SNEGSKA (reference sequence). Trimming took 4 bases from V and 10 from J; bases not matched to a gene: 7.

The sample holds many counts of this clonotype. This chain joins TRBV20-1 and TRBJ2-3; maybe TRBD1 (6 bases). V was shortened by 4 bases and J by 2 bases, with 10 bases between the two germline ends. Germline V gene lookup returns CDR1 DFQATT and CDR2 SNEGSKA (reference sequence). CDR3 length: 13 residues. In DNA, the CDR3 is TGCAGTGCTACCCGGACAGCCACAGATACGCAGTATTTT. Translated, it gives CSATRTATDTQYF.

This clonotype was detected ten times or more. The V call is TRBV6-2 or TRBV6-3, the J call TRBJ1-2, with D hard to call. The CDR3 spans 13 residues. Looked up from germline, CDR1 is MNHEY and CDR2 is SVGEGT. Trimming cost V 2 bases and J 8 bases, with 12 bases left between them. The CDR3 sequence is CASSYGNLGGYTF. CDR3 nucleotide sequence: TGTGCCAGCAGTTACGGTAACCTCGGGGGCTACACCTTC.

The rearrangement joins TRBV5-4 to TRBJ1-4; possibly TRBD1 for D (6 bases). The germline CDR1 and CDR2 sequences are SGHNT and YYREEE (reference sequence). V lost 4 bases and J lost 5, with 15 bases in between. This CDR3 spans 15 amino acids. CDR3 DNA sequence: TGTGCCAGCAGCAGCGAGGGGACAATCAATGAAAAACTGTTTTTT. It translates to CASSSEGTINEKLFF. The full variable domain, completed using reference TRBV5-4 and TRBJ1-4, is ETGVTQSPTHLIKTRGQQVTLRCSSQSGHNTVSWYQQALGQGPQFIFQYYREEENGRGNFPPRFSGLQFPNYSSELNVNALELDDSALYLCASSSEGTINEKLFFGSGTQLSVL.

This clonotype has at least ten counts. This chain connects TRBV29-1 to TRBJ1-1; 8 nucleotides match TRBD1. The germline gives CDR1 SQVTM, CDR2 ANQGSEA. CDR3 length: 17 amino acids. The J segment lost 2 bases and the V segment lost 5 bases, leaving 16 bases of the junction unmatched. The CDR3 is CSVPNWYRQGTNTEAFF. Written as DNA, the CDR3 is TGCAGCGTTCCAAATTGGTACCGACAGGGGACTAACACTGAAGCTTTCTTT.

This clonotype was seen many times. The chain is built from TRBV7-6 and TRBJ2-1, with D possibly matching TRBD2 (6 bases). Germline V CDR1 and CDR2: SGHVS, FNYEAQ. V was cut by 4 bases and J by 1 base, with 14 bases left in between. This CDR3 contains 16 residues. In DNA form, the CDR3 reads TGTGCCAGCAGCTCTAGCTGGCGGGAATCCTACAATGAGCAGTTCTTC. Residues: CASSSSWRESYNEQFF.

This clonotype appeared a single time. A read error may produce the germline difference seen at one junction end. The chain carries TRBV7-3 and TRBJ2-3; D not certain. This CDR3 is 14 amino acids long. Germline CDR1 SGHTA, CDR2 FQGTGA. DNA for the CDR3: TGTGCCAGCAGCTTAGCATTAACCTCGGATAGGCAGTATTTT. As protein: CASSLALTSDRQYF.

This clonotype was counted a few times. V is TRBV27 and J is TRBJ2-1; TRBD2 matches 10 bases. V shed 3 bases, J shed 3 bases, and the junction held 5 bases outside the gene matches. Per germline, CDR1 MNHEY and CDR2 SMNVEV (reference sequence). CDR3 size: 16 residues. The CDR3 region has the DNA TGTGCCAGCAGTTTGAAGCGGGGGGGCCACTACAATGAGCAGTTCTTC. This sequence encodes CASSLKRGGHYNEQFF.

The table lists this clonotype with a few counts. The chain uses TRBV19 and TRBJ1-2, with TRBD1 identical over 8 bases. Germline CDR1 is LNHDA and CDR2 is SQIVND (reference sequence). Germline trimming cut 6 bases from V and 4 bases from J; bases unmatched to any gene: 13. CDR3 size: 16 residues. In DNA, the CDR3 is TGTGCCAGTAGCCCACCGGGCGGCGGGACAGGCTATGGCTACACCTTC. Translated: CASSPPGGGTGYGYTF.

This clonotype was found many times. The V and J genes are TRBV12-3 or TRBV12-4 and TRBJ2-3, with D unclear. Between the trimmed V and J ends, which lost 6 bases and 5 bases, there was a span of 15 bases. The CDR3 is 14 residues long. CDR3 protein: CASRLSRAGDTQYF. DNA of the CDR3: TGTGCCAGCAGGCTTTCTCGAGCAGGAGATACGCAGTATTTT.

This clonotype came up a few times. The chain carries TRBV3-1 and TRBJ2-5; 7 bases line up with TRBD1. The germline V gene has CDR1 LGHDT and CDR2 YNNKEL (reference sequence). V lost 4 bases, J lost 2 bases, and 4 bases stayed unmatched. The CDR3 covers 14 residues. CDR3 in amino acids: CASSPYRGQETQYF. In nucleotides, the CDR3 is TGTGCCAGCAGCCCATACAGGGGACAAGAGACCCAGTACTTC.

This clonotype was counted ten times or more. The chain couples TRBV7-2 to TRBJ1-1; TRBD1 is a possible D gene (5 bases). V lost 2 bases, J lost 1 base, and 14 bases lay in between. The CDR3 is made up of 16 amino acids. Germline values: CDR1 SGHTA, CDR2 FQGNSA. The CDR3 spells CASSLFPPGSNTEAFF. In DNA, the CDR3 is TGTGCCAGCAGCTTATTCCCTCCAGGGTCGAACACTGAAGCTTTCTTT.

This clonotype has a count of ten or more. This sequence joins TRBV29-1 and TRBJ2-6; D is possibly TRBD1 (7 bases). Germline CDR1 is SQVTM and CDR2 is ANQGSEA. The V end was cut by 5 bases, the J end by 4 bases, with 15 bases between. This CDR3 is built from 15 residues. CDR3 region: CSVQGGMAGANVLTF. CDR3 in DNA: TGCAGCGTTCAGGGGGGCATGGCCGGGGCCAACGTCCTGACTTTC.

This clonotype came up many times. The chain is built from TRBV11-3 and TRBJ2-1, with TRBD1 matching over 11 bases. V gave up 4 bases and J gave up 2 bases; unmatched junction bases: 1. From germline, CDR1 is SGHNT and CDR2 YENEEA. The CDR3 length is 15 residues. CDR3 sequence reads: CASSSDRGPYNEQFF. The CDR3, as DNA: TGTGCCAGCAGCTCGGACAGGGGGCCCTACAATGAGCAGTTCTTC.

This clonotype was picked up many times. The DNA for the CDR3 is TGCAGCGTTCCCGGGAAGACTAGAAAAGAGACCCAGTACTTC. It translates to CSVPGKTRKETQYF. V usage is TRBV29-1 and J usage is TRBJ2-5, with D perhaps matching TRBD2 (6 bases). Trimming shortened V by 5 bases and J by 3 bases, and 16 bases separated the two germline ends. This CDR3 contains 14 residues. The germline CDR1 and CDR2 sequences are SQVTM and ANQGSEA.

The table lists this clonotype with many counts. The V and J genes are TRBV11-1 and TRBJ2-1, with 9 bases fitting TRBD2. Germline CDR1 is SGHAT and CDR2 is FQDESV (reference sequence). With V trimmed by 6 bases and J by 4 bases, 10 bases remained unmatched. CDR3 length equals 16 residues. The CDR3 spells CASRSITSGSYNEQFF. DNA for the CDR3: TGTGCCAGCAGATCTATAACTAGCGGGTCGTACAATGAGCAGTTCTTC.

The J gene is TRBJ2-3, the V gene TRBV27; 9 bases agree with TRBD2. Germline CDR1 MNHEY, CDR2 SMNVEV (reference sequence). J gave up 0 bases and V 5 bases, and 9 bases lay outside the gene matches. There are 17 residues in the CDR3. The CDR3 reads CASSRTTSGYSTDTQYF. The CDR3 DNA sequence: TGTGCCAGCAGTCGAACAACTAGCGGGTATAGCACAGATACGCAGTATTTT.

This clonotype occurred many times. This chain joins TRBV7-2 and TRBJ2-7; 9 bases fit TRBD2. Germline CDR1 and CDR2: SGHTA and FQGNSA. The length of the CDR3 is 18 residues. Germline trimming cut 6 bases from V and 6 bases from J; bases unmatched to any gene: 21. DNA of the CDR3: TGTGCCAGCAGTTATACATCATCCAGCGGGAGGCCGGGGGCCGAGCAGTACTTC. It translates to CASSYTSSSGRPGAEQYF.

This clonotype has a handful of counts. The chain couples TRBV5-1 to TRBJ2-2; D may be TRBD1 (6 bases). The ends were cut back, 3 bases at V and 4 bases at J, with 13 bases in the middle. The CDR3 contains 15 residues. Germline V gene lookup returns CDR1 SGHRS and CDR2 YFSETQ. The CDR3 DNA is TGCGCCAGCAGCTCACAGGGACGGAGCACCGGGGAGCTGTTTTTT. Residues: CASSSQGRSTGELFF.

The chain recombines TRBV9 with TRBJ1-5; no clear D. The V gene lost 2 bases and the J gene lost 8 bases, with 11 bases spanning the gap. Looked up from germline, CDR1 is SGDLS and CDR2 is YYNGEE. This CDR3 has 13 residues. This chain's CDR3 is CASSVGEREPQHF. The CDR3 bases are TGTGCCAGCAGCGTTGGGGAAAGGGAGCCCCAGCATTTT. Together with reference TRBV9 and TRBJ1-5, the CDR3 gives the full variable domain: DSGVTQTPKHLITATGQRVTLRCSPRSGDLSVYWYQQSLDQGLQFLIQYYNGEERAKGNILERFSAQQFPDLHSELNLSSLELGDSALYFCASSVGEREPQHFGDGTRLSIL.

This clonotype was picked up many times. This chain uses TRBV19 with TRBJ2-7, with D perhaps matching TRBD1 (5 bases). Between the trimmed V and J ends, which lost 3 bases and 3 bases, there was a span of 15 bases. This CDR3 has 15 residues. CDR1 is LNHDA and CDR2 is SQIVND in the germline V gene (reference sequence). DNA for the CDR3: TGTGCCAGTAGTATCGGGTGGGGCAGGAACTACGAGCAGTACTTC. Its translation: CASSIGWGRNYEQYF.

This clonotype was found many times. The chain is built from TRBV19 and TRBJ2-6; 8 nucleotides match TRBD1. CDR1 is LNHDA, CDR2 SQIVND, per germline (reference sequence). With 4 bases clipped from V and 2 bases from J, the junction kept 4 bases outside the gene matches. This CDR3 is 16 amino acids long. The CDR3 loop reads CASSTRTGTGANVLTF. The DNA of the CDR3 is TGTGCCAGTAGTACCCGGACAGGGACTGGGGCCAACGTCCTGACTTTC.

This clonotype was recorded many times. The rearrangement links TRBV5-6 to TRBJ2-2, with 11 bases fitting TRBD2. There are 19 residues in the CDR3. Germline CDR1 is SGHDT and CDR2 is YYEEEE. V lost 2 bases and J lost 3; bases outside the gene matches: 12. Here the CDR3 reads CASSFVRALAGGDTGELFF. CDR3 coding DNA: TGTGCCAGCAGCTTCGTCAGGGCCCTAGCGGGAGGCGACACCGGGGAGCTGTTTTTT.

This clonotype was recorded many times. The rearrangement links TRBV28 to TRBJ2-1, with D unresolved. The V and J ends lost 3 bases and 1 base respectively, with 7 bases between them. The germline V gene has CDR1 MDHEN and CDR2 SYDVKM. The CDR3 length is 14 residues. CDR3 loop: CASSFRLSYNEQFF. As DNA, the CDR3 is TGTGCCAGCAGTTTCCGTCTTTCCTACAATGAGCAGTTCTTC.

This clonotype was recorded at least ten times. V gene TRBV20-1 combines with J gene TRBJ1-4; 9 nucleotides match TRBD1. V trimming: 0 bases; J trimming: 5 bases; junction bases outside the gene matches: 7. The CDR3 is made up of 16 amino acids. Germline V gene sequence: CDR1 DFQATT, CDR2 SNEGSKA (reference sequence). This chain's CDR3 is CSARDRFGQGNEKLFF. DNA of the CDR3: TGCAGTGCTAGAGATCGGTTCGGACAGGGGAATGAAAAACTGTTTTTT.

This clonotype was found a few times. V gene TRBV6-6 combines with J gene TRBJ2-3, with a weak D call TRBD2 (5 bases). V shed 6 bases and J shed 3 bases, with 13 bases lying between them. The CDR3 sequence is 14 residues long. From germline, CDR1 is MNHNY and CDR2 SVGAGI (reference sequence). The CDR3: CASSDQSGTDTQYF. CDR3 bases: TGTGCCAGCAGCGACCAAAGCGGTACAGATACGCAGTATTTT.